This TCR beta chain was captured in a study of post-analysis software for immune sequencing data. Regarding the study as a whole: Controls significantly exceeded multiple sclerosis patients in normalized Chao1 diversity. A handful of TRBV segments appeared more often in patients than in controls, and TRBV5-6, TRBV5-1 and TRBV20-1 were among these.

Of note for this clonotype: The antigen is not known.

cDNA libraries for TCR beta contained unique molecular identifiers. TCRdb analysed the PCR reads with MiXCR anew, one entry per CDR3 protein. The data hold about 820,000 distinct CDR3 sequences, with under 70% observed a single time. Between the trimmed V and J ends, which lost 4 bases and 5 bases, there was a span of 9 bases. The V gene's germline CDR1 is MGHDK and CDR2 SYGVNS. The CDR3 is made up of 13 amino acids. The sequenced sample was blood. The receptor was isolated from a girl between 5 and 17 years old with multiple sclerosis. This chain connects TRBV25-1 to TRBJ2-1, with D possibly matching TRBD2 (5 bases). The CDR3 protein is CASSGTFNNEQFF. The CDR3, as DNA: TGTGCCAGCAGTGGGACTTTTAACAATGAGCAGTTCTTC.